Each of the 9 T cell receptor beta chains below was sequenced from the same sample in a study of blood T cell repertoires in COVID-19. The table came from immunoSEQ multiplex PCR; TCRdb's copy has only in-frame clones and leaves some out. The data contain approximately 120,000 clones, 85% to 90% of them singletons. The specimen was peripheral blood. The receptors come from a woman of 80 years or more with COVID-19, enrolled during active disease.

The CDR3 DNA reads as TGTGCCAGCAGTTATGCCCCGGGACTAGCGAAGCAGTTCTTC. Amino acids: CASSYAPGLAKQFF. V is TRBV6-2 or TRBV6-3 and J is TRBJ2-1; 10 bases align to TRBD2. The V gene's germline CDR1 is MNHEY and CDR2 SVGEGT. The CDR3 is 14 residues long. J was trimmed by 11 bases and V by 3 bases; bases with no gene match: 7.

The chain has TRBV11-2 and TRBJ2-7, with a possible D match to TRBD2 (5 bases). V lost 1 base, J lost 4 bases, and 8 bases lay in between. CDR1 and CDR2 from the germline V gene are SGHAT and FQNNGV. The CDR3 runs 13 residues. CDR3 in amino acids: CASSLAPGYEQYF. DNA for the CDR3: TGTGCCAGCAGCTTAGCCCCGGGATACGAGCAGTACTTC.

This rearrangement joins TRBV5-1 to TRBJ2-7, with 8 bases fitting TRBD1. The germline V gene encodes CDR1 SGHRS and CDR2 YFSETQ. Trimming cost V 3 bases and J 4 bases; bases outside gene matches: 3. This CDR3 is built from 13 residues. DNA of the CDR3: TGCGCCAGCAGCTCACGGACAGGGTACGAGCAGTACTTC. This sequence encodes CASSSRTGYEQYF.

This clone was counted a few times. This chain connects TRBV5-5 to TRBJ2-1; TRBD2 matches at 11 bases. The ends lost 4 bases at V and 6 bases at J; junction bases unmatched: 3. CDR3 length equals 14 residues. The germline V gene has CDR1 SGHKS and CDR2 YYEKEE (reference sequence). CDR3 DNA: TGTGCCAGCAGCCCCGGGACTAGCGGCAATGAGCAGTTCTTC. The encoded protein is CASSPGTSGNEQFF.

This clone was detected only once. The chain is built from TRBV5-1 and TRBJ2-1, with no clear D. The ends were cut back, 0 bases at V and 8 bases at J, with 9 bases in the middle. Looked up from germline, CDR1 is SGHRS and CDR2 is YFSETQ. The length of the CDR3 is 13 residues. The DNA for the CDR3 is TGCGCCAGCAGCTTGGGTTTCAGGCATGAGCAGTTCTTC. Its translation: CASSLGFRHEQFF.

The chain employs TRBV18 and TRBJ1-1, with D possibly being TRBD1 (5 bases). This CDR3 comprises 15 residues. Trimming cost V 2 bases and J 10 bases, with 20 bases left between them. CDR1 is KGHSH, CDR2 LQKENI, per germline. In DNA, the CDR3 is TGTGCCAGCTCACCAGAAGGGGCCACGACCGGTCGAGCTTTCTTT. It yields the protein CASSPEGATTGRAFF.

V is TRBV12-3 or TRBV12-4 and J is TRBJ2-3; 9 bases map to TRBD1. The CDR3 has 13 amino acids. V shed 6 bases, J shed 6 bases, and the junction held 4 bases outside the gene matches. CDR3 in amino acids: CASRPDRGDTQYF. CDR3 sequence (DNA): TGTGCCAGCAGACCGGACAGGGGTGATACGCAGTATTTT.

In the case of this clone: The identical CDR3 is also encoded by other nucleotide sequences in the sample. The chain recombines TRBV18 with TRBJ2-3; maybe TRBD2 (6 bases). The ends were cut back, 4 bases at V and 4 bases at J, with 6 bases in the middle. Germline V gene data show CDR1 as KGHSH and CDR2 as LQKENI. The CDR3 loop spans 12 amino acids. The chain's CDR3 is CASSRLADTQYF. CDR3 DNA sequence: TGTGCCAGCTCACGACTAGCAGATACGCAGTATTTT.

The chain carries TRBV7-9 and TRBJ1-4; TRBD1 matches 8 bases. From germline, CDR1 is SEHNR and CDR2 FQNEAQ (reference sequence). The CDR3 length is 14 residues. Trimming removed 6 bases from V and 11 bases from J; junction bases left unmatched: 11. The CDR3, as DNA: TGTGCCAGCAGATCGGGGACAGGCTTACGCAAACTGTTTTTT. This sequence encodes CASRSGTGLRKLFF.